The 17 T cell receptor beta chains below come from one sample, sequenced in a study of CD8+ T cells in alopecia areata. TCR sequencing used cDNA made by reverse transcription of extracted RNA. Method: immunoSEQ multiplex PCR; TCRdb's copy keeps in-frame clones and lacks some. The repertoire consists of some 170,000 clones, with around 63% occurring once and the leading ten covering about 1.5%. Specimen: CD4+ T cells sorted from blood, collected at week 0. The receptors shown here come from a human donor with alopecia areata.

The rearrangement joins TRBV5-4 to TRBJ1-6, with 8 bases that match TRBD1. Trimming removed 4 bases from V and 0 bases from J; junction bases left unmatched: 6. The CDR3 contains 17 residues. The V gene's germline CDR1 is SGHNT and CDR2 YYREEE (reference sequence). As DNA, the CDR3 is TGTGCCAGCAGCAGGACAGGGAGCGTCTCCTATAATTCACCCCTCCACTTT. As protein: CASSRTGSVSYNSPLHF.

The rearrangement uses TRBV7-9 and TRBJ1-5, with 8 bases lining up with TRBD1. The CDR3 length is 15 residues. The V segment lost 1 base and the J segment 7 bases; nucleotides outside the gene matches: 6. CDR1 is SEHNR and CDR2 is FQNEAQ in the germline V gene (reference sequence). This CDR3 is CASSLGGTGGQPQHF. CDR3 DNA: TGTGCCAGCAGCTTAGGAGGGACAGGTGGACAGCCCCAGCATTTT.

The V gene is TRBV29-1, the J gene TRBJ2-1; TRBD2 matches 7 bases. Unmatched junction bases numbered 4, after V lost 7 bases and J lost 4 bases. CDR1 is SQVTM and CDR2 is ANQGSEA in the germline V gene. The CDR3 runs to 12 residues. This CDR3 reads CSDGLGYNEQFF. The CDR3 DNA is TGCAGCGACGGACTAGGGTACAATGAGCAGTTCTTC.

The chain has TRBV29-1 and TRBJ1-1; D may be TRBD1 (6 bases). Trimming cost V 4 bases and J 0 bases, with 9 bases left between them. Germline CDR1 and CDR2: SQVTM and ANQGSEA. The CDR3 is 13 residues long. In DNA, the CDR3 is TGCAGCGTTGGAAAGGGGGTGAACACTGAAGCTTTCTTT. Translation: CSVGKGVNTEAFF. Combining the CDR3 with reference TRBV29-1 and TRBJ1-1 gives the whole variable domain SAVISQKPSRDICQRGTSLTIQCQVDSQVTMMFWYRQQPGQSLTLIATANQGSEATYESGFVIDKFPISRPNLTFSTLTVSNMSPEDSSIYLCSVGKGVNTEAFFGQGTRLTVV.

V gene TRBV29-1 combines with J gene TRBJ2-5; 7 positions match TRBD1. The germline V gene has CDR1 SQVTM and CDR2 ANQGSEA. The CDR3 spans 12 residues. The ends lost 8 bases at V and 3 bases at J; junction bases unmatched: 6. In nucleotides, the CDR3 is TGCAGCTTACAGGGGACGGAAGAGACCCAGTACTTC. Translating gives CSLQGTEETQYF.

This clone was observed a few times. The gene calls are TRBV7-2 and TRBJ2-3, with D possibly being TRBD2 (5 bases). Germline-derived CDR1 and CDR2 are SGHTA and FQGNSA. The CDR3 is 11 amino acids. Trimming took 5 bases from V and 15 from J, leaving 15 bases between them. The CDR3 here is CASSPGLIRYF. The CDR3 DNA reads TGTGCCAGCAGCCCCGGACTGATCCGTTATTTT. Full variable domain (remainder filled in from reference TRBV7-2 and TRBJ2-3): GAGVSQSPSNKVTEKGKDVELRCDPISGHTALYWYRQSLGQGLEFLIYFQGNSAPDKSGLPSDRFSAERTGGSVSTLTIQRTQQEDSAVYLCASSPGLIRYFGPGTRLTVL.

This clone was counted a few times. This CDR3 is also generated by other DNA sequences in the sample. The chain has TRBV18 and TRBJ2-7; TRBD1 matches at 8 bases. Germline V gene sequence: CDR1 KGHSH, CDR2 LQKENI. The V segment lost 2 bases and the J segment 4 bases; nucleotides outside the gene matches: 4. This CDR3 spans 14 amino acids. CDR3 bases: TGTGCCAGCTCACCAGGGACAGGACATTACGAGCAGTACTTC. It translates to CASSPGTGHYEQYF.

The chain employs TRBV29-1 and TRBJ1-1; a possible D gene is TRBD1 (6 bases). Trimming cost V 5 bases and J 1 base, with 14 bases left between them. Germline CDR1 is SQVTM and CDR2 is ANQGSEA. There are 14 residues in the CDR3. CDR3 protein: CSVRDRPPNTEAFF. The CDR3 DNA is TGCAGCGTTCGCGACAGGCCACCGAACACTGAAGCTTTCTTT.

The gene calls are TRBV5-1 and TRBJ1-2, with D perhaps matching TRBD1 (6 bases). From germline, CDR1 is SGHRS and CDR2 YFSETQ. The CDR3 is 15 amino acids. V dropped 4 bases and J dropped 7 bases, with 20 bases sitting between them. The CDR3 DNA reads as TGCGCCAGCAGCCCCGAGGGGGACTTGACTCCTGGCTACACCTTC. Translated, it gives CASSPEGDLTPGYTF.

The chain recombines TRBV20-1 with TRBJ2-7; D call uncertain. The V end lost 5 bases, the J end lost 7 bases, and 9 bases lay between the germline ends. The CDR3 covers 10 residues. CDR1 is DFQATT, CDR2 SNEGSKA, per germline (reference sequence). CDR3 region: CSAADGEQYF. In nucleotides, the CDR3 is TGCAGTGCTGCTGATGGAGAGCAGTACTTC.

The chain employs TRBV4-3 and TRBJ2-2; D is ambiguous. The CDR3 sequence is 15 residues long. The germline gives CDR1 LGHNA, CDR2 YSLEER. Trimming took off 0 bases at V and 2 bases at J, with 7 bases between the two ends. CDR3 nucleotides: TGCGCCAGCAGCCAAGATGGCATTAACACCGGGGAGCTGTTTTTT. Residues: CASSQDGINTGELFF.

The CDR3 loop reads CSVVRSAETEAFF. The DNA for the CDR3 is TGCAGCGTTGTGCGTTCCGCGGAAACTGAAGCTTTCTTT. The V and J genes are TRBV29-1 and TRBJ1-1; D is undetermined. CDR3 length: 13 amino acids. V was clipped by 4 bases and J by 5 bases, with 14 bases between them. The germline V gene encodes CDR1 SQVTM and CDR2 ANQGSEA.

This clone was detected a few times. This chain connects TRBV13 to TRBJ2-5, with D possibly matching TRBD1 (5 bases). The CDR3 has 12 residues. From germline, CDR1 is PRHDT and CDR2 FYEKMQ (reference sequence). The germline V and J ends were trimmed by 6 bases and 3 bases, with 8 bases remaining between them. In DNA form, the CDR3 reads TGTGCCAGCAGGGGGCTTGAAGAGACCCAGTACTTC. It is translated as CASRGLEETQYF.

This chain connects TRBV5-1 to TRBJ2-3; D not resolved. Germline V CDR1 and CDR2: SGHRS, YFSETQ. Trimming stripped 5 bases from V and 2 bases from J, with 9 bases between. This CDR3 has 13 residues. The CDR3 protein is CASSELLTDTQYF. The CDR3 bases are TGCGCCAGCAGTGAGTTACTCACAGATACGCAGTATTTT.

This chain joins TRBV19 and TRBJ2-2, with D uncertain. Trimming removed 5 bases from V and 0 bases from J, with 7 bases in between. The V gene's germline CDR1 is LNHDA and CDR2 SQIVND (reference sequence). This CDR3 contains 14 residues. This CDR3 is CASSSAANTGELFF. In DNA, the CDR3 is TGTGCCAGTAGTTCGGCCGCGAACACCGGGGAGCTGTTTTTT.

This chain links TRBV2 with TRBJ2-5, with TRBD2 identical over 8 bases. The germline CDR1 and CDR2 sequences are SNHLY and FYNNEI. The V segment lost 6 bases and the J segment 4 bases; nucleotides outside the gene matches: 1. The CDR3 sequence is 12 residues long. The CDR3 DNA sequence: TGTGCCAGCAGGACTAGCGCAGAGACCCAGTACTTC. Its translation is CASRTSAETQYF.

The V call is TRBV6-6, the J call TRBJ1-1; D is unresolved. V was trimmed by 3 bases and J by 4 bases, leaving 9 bases between them. This CDR3 has 13 residues. Germline V gene data show CDR1 as MNHNY and CDR2 as SVGAGI (reference sequence). The CDR3 DNA is TGTGCCAGCAGTTATATTCCAACCACTGAAGCTTTCTTT. This encodes CASSYIPTTEAFF.